The clone carrying this T cell receptor (beta chain) was seen only a few times. This sample stems from a study of T-cell memory formation after mild COVID-19. TCRdb used MiXCR to reprocess the 5' RACE reads, holding one entry per CDR3 protein. This sample yields 500,000 to 600,000 distinct CDR3 sequences, of which roughly 17% are seen a single time; around 11% belongs to the top ten. V dropped 2 bases and J dropped 8 bases, with 22 bases sitting between them. The CDR3 runs 17 residues. Germline V gene sequence: CDR1 SGHVS, CDR2 FQNEAQ. The receptor comes from an adult woman who had mild COVID-19 (a few samples of this study predate the infection). Cell type and time point are not known. The V gene is TRBV7-8, the J gene TRBJ2-1; D unclear. Sequences were obtained from PBMCs or a T cell subset sorted from them (not recorded which). CDR3 sequence reads: CASSLMKAWEVRHEQFF. CDR3 in DNA: TGTGCCAGCAGCTTAATGAAGGCGTGGGAAGTACGACATGAGCAGTTCTTC.